The 12 T cell receptor beta chains below were found in one sample sequenced in a study of cytomegalovirus exposure and HLA in healthy donors. The primer mix had 60 Vbeta and 13 Jbeta primers. Data came from immunoSEQ multiplex PCR; TCRdb stores just in-frame clones and leaves some out. The repertoire holds approximately 300,000 clones, approximately 80% seen once, with approximately 0.3% in the top ten. The sample was PBMCs. All receptors come from a girl aged 2 to 9 in good health and CMV-seronegative.

The chain has TRBV6-4 and TRBJ2-3; TRBD2 matches at 9 bases. The V gene end was trimmed by 0 bases and the J gene end by 4 bases; junction bases not matched to a gene: 5. This CDR3 has 16 amino acids. Germline assignment: CDR1 MRHNA and CDR2 SNTAGT. For the CDR3, the DNA is TGTGCCAGCAGTGACTCTGCGGGAGGGCCATCAGATACGCAGTATTTT. This encodes CASSDSAGGPSDTQYF.

V gene TRBV4-2 combines with J gene TRBJ2-3, with 11 bases that match TRBD2. Germline V gene data show CDR1 as LGHNA and CDR2 as YNFKEQ. V was pared by 1 base and J by 0 bases, with 15 bases of the junction left unmatched. This CDR3 comprises 21 residues. The CDR3 DNA reads TGTGCCAGCAGCCAAGGCCGGGCTAGCGGGGGGAATTCACCTAGCACAGATACGCAGTATTTT. Its translation: CASSQGRASGGNSPSTDTQYF.

This chain connects TRBV7-9 to TRBJ2-3; D might be TRBD1 (5 bases). There are 12 residues in the CDR3. Germline V gene sequence: CDR1 SEHNR, CDR2 FQNEAQ (reference sequence). Trimming removed 7 bases from V and 5 bases from J, with 10 bases in between. The CDR3 bases are TGTGCCAGCACCCCAGGGATAGATACGCAGTATTTT. Its translation is CASTPGIDTQYF.

V and J are TRBV25-1 and TRBJ2-3; 11 bases are shared with TRBD2. Germline-derived CDR1 and CDR2 are MGHDK and SYGVNS. This CDR3 has 15 residues. The V and J ends lost 2 bases and 10 bases, in that order; junction bases with no gene match: 8. The CDR3 DNA sequence: TGTGCCAGCAGTGAACCGGGACTAGCGGCCCCTGCGCAGTATTTT. This codes for CASSEPGLAAPAQYF.

This rearrangement joins TRBV7-9 to TRBJ1-1, with a weak D call TRBD1 (5 bases). CDR3 size: 15 residues. Trimming pared 2 bases from V and 0 bases from J, leaving 10 bases between. Germline V gene sequence: CDR1 SEHNR, CDR2 FQNEAQ (reference sequence). CDR3 amino acids: CASSLWGLMNTEAFF. In DNA form, the CDR3 reads TGTGCCAGCAGCTTATGGGGACTGATGAACACTGAAGCTTTCTTT.

The chain links TRBV11-3 to TRBJ2-1, with D possibly being TRBD2 (7 bases). The CDR3 has 12 amino acids. V lost 5 bases and J 8 bases, leaving 10 bases between the germline ends. CDR1 and CDR2 (germline): SGHNT, YENEEA. CDR3 protein: CASSQGRDEQFF. CDR3 DNA: TGTGCCAGCAGCCAGGGGAGGGATGAGCAGTTCTTC.

The genes are TRBV27 and TRBJ2-1, with 8 bases identical to TRBD2. J was trimmed by 0 bases and V by 7 bases; bases with no gene match: 8. The CDR3 is made up of 16 amino acids. In germline, CDR1 is MNHEY, CDR2 SMNVEV (reference sequence). In nucleotides, the CDR3 is TGTGCCAGCACGACTAGCGACGGGCTCTCCTACAATGAGCAGTTCTTC. Residues: CASTTSDGLSYNEQFF.

The chain couples TRBV27 to TRBJ1-2; no clear D gene. This CDR3 has 14 residues. Looked up from germline, CDR1 is MNHEY and CDR2 is SMNVEV (reference sequence). V shed 0 bases and J shed 8 bases, with 13 bases lying between them. This CDR3 is CASSLSELSGGYTF. The DNA of the CDR3 is TGTGCCAGCAGTTTATCGGAACTCTCCGGGGGCTACACCTTC.

V gene TRBV6-5 combines with J gene TRBJ1-3; possibly TRBD1 for D (5 bases). CDR1 and CDR2 from the germline V gene are MNHEY and SVGAGI. The CDR3 spans 14 residues. The germline V and J ends were trimmed by 8 bases and 2 bases, with 13 bases remaining between them. The CDR3 loop is CASRRGVTGNTIYF. As DNA, the CDR3 is TGTGCCAGCCGCCGGGGGGTCACTGGAAACACCATATATTTT.

The V call is TRBV5-1, the J call TRBJ2-7; 9 bases are a match to TRBD1. J was trimmed by 7 bases and V by 4 bases; bases with no gene match: 15. Germline values: CDR1 SGHRS, CDR2 YFSETQ. The CDR3 sequence is 16 residues long. For the CDR3, the DNA is TGCGCCAGCAGCCCCCTCGGCGGACAGGGGACTCTGGAGCAGTACTTC. This encodes CASSPLGGQGTLEQYF. Together with reference TRBV5-1 and TRBJ2-7, the CDR3 gives the full variable domain: KAGVTQTPRYLIKTRGQQVTLSCSPISGHRSVSWYQQTPGQGLQFLFEYFSETQRNKGNFPGRFSGRQFSNSRSEMNVSTLELGDSALYLCASSPLGGQGTLEQYFGPGTRLTVT.

The CDR3, as DNA: TGTGCCAGTAGTGAGACAGGGAGGATCACTGAAGCTTTCTTT. Amino acids: CASSETGRITEAFF. The chain uses TRBV19 and TRBJ1-1; TRBD1 matches at 7 bases. The V gene end was trimmed by 5 bases and the J gene end by 4 bases; junction bases not matched to a gene: 7. The CDR3 contains 14 residues. CDR1 LNHDA and CDR2 SQIVND come from the germline V gene (reference sequence).

This clone appeared a single time. CDR3 sequence (DNA): TGTGCCAGCAGCCCCATGGAGGGCATTGACACCGGGGAGCTGTTTTTT. Its translation is CASSPMEGIDTGELFF. The gene calls are TRBV7-7 and TRBJ2-2; possibly TRBD2 for D (6 bases). Trimming removed 5 bases at V and 3 bases at J, with 16 bases between. Germline loops: CDR1 SSHAT, CDR2 FNYEAQ (reference sequence). The CDR3 runs 16 residues. The full variable domain, its missing parts supplied by reference TRBV7-7 and TRBJ2-2, is GAGVSQSPRYKVTKRGQDVTLRCDPISSHATLYWYQQALGQGPEFLTYFNYEAQPDKSGLPSDRFSAERPEGSISTLTIQRTEQRDSAMYRCASSPMEGIDTGELFFGEGSRLTVL.